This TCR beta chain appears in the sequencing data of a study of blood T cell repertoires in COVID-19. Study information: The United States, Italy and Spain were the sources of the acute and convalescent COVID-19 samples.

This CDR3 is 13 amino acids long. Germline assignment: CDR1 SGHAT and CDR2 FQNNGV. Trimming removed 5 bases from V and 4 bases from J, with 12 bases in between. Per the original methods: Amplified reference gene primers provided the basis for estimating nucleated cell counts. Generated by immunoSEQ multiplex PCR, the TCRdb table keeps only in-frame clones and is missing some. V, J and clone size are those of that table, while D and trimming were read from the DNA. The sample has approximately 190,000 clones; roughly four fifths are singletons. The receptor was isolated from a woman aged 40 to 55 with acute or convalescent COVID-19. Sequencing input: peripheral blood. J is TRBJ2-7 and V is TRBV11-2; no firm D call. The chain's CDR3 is CASSITQSYEQYF. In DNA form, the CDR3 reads TGTGCCAGCAGCATCACCCAGTCGTACGAGCAGTACTTC.